These 11 T cell receptor beta chains share one sample of origin, sequenced in a study of cytomegalovirus exposure and HLA in healthy donors (TCRdb year 2017). Receptor amplification or capture employed the immunoSEQ multiplex PCR assay. What TCRdb holds here is the immuneACCESS table cut down to in-frame rearrangements. Part of the clones is not present; checked against another copy, under half of the missing clones reflect an unresolved V gene, and the others are unexplained. The sample table shows some 72,000 clones, and about 96% are seen once. The ten largest clones add up to about 1.5% of the sample. Sequenced material: PBMCs. These receptors came from a man aged 18 to 30 in good health and CMV-seropositive.

The rearrangement uses TRBV2 and TRBJ1-1, with D perhaps matching TRBD1 (6 bases). The V gene's germline CDR1 is SNHLY and CDR2 FYNNEI. Trimming pared 4 bases from V and 5 bases from J, leaving 17 bases between. This CDR3 has 15 amino acids. The DNA of the CDR3 is TGTGCCAGCAGTGCTGGATTCAGGGGTAGGACTGAAGCTTTCTTT. Protein sequence: CASSAGFRGRTEAFF. The full variable domain, rest sourced from reference TRBV2 and TRBJ1-1, is EPEVTQTPSHQVTQMGQEVILRCVPISNHLYFYWYRQILGQKVEFLVSFYNNEISEKSEIFDDQFSVERPDGSNFTLKIRSTKLEDSAMYFCASSAGFRGRTEAFFGQGTRLTVV.

Concerning this clone: This sample also contains other DNA sequences that code for the same CDR3. The chain links TRBV7-9 to TRBJ2-3, with 10 bases matching TRBD2. There are 15 residues in the CDR3. Germline-derived CDR1 and CDR2 are SEHNR and FQNEAQ (reference sequence). V lost 2 bases to trimming and J lost 1 base; unmatched junction nucleotides: 0. In DNA, the CDR3 is TGTGCCAGCAGCTTACTAGCGGGGGGCACAGATACGCAGTATTTT. It specifies CASSLLAGGTDTQYF.

The CDR3 sequence: CASSWRGQADYGYTF. The DNA for the CDR3 is TGTGCCAGCAGCTGGAGGGGACAGGCCGACTATGGCTACACCTTC. The chain is built from TRBV5-8 and TRBJ1-2; 8 bases fit TRBD1. The CDR3 has 15 residues. Germline assignment: CDR1 SGHTS and CDR2 YDEGEE. V was pared by 3 bases and J by 3 bases, with 7 bases of the junction left unmatched. The full variable domain, rest sourced from reference TRBV5-8 and TRBJ1-2, is EAGVTQSPTHLIKTRGQQATLRCSPISGHTSVYWYQQALGLGLQFLLWYDEGEERNRGNFPPRFSGRQFPNYSSELNVNALELEDSALYLCASSWRGQADYGYTFGSGTRLTVV.

This clone was observed a few times. The chain links TRBV15 to TRBJ1-3, with TRBD1 matching over 7 bases. This CDR3 has 15 amino acids. CDR1 and CDR2 (germline): LNHNV, YYDKDF (reference sequence). With 1 base clipped from V and 4 bases from J, the junction kept 4 bases outside the gene matches. CDR3 sequence: CATSRGQGAGNTIYF. In nucleotides, the CDR3 is TGTGCCACCAGCAGAGGACAGGGTGCGGGAAACACCATATATTTT.

The V call is TRBV5-1, the J call TRBJ2-7, with a tentative D call TRBD2 (5 bases). The germline V gene encodes CDR1 SGHRS and CDR2 YFSETQ. With 3 bases removed from V and 2 bases from J, the gap between germline ends came to 12 bases. This CDR3 is built from 14 residues. In DNA form, the CDR3 reads TGCGCCAGCAGCTGGCCGGGATCTGCCTACGAGCAGTACTTC. It codes for CASSWPGSAYEQYF.

This clone was detected only once. The V gene is TRBV18, the J gene TRBJ2-3, with 8 bases fitting TRBD2. CDR3 length: 16 residues. V trimming: 2 bases; J trimming: 2 bases; junction bases outside the gene matches: 6. Germline V gene data show CDR1 as KGHSH and CDR2 as LQKENI. The CDR3 region is CASSPFLAGHTDTQYF. CDR3 coding DNA: TGTGCCAGCTCACCATTTTTAGCGGGGCACACAGATACGCAGTATTTT.

The chain has TRBV19 and TRBJ2-7; D is unresolved. The V end lost 6 bases, the J end lost 0 bases, and 6 bases lay between the germline ends. The germline gives CDR1 LNHDA, CDR2 SQIVND (reference sequence). This CDR3 contains 12 residues. The CDR3 region is CASRGNSYEQYF. The CDR3 region has the DNA TGTGCCAGTAGGGGCAACTCCTACGAGCAGTACTTC. Full variable domain (missing parts from reference TRBV19 and TRBJ2-7): DGGITQSPKYLFRKEGQNVTLSCEQNLNHDAMYWYRQDPGQGLRLIYYSQIVNDFQKGDIAEGYSVSREKKESFPLTVTSAQKNPTAFYLCASRGNSYEQYFGPGTRLTVT.

This chain links TRBV7-9 with TRBJ2-7, with 11 bases lining up with TRBD1. Germline V gene data show CDR1 as SEHNR and CDR2 as FQNEAQ (reference sequence). V shed 5 bases, J shed 6 bases, and the junction held 6 bases outside the gene matches. CDR3 length: 14 amino acids. This chain's CDR3 is CASSPRGTGGEQYF. CDR3 sequence (DNA): TGTGCCAGCAGCCCCCGCGGGACAGGGGGCGAGCAGTACTTC.

The V gene is TRBV7-3, the J gene TRBJ1-1; D may be TRBD1 (5 bases). The V gene's germline CDR1 is SGHTA and CDR2 FQGTGA. V was clipped by 2 bases and J by 4 bases, with 8 bases between them. The CDR3 consists of 13 residues. CDR3 sequence: CASSLGGGTEAFF. The DNA for the CDR3 is TGTGCCAGCAGCTTAGGGGGGGGCACTGAAGCTTTCTTT. The whole variable domain, filled in from reference TRBV7-3 and TRBJ1-1, reads GAGVSQTPSNKVTEKGKYVELRCDPISGHTALYWYRQSLGQGPEFLIYFQGTGAADDSGLPNDRFFAVRPEGSVSTLKIQRTERGDSAVYLCASSLGGGTEAFFGQGTRLTVV.

V and J are TRBV9 and TRBJ2-7; a possible D gene is TRBD2 (6 bases). Per germline, CDR1 SGDLS and CDR2 YYNGEE. With 0 bases removed from V and 6 bases from J, the gap between germline ends came to 10 bases. The CDR3 has 13 amino acids. The CDR3 bases are TGTGCCAGCAGCGTAGCGGCGGAGGGCGAGCAGTACTTC. Translating it yields CASSVAAEGEQYF.

The chain recombines TRBV28 with TRBJ1-2, with D possibly matching TRBD1 (6 bases). Germline CDR1 reads MDHEN; CDR2 reads SYDVKM. This CDR3 spans 13 amino acids. Trimming shortened V by 10 bases and J by 1 base, and 13 bases separated the two germline ends. The CDR3 here is CANRDRSNYGYTF. The CDR3 DNA reads as TGTGCCAACCGCGACAGGAGTAACTATGGCTACACCTTC.